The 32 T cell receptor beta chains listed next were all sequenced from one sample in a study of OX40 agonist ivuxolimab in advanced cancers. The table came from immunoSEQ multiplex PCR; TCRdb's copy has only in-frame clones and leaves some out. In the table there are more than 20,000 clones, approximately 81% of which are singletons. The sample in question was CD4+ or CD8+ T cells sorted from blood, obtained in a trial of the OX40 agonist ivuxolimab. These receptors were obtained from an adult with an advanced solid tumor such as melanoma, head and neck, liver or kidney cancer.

The CDR3 region is CASRVGDRGKKTFF. For the CDR3, the DNA is TGTGCCAGCAGAGTGGGGGACAGGGGGAAAAAAACTTTCTTT. The chain carries TRBV5-6 and TRBJ1-1; TRBD1 matches 11 bases. Per the germline V gene, CDR1 is SGHDT and CDR2 is YYEEEE. The junction had 12 bases not matched to a gene; V was cut back by 5 bases and J by 12 bases. The CDR3 spans 14 residues.

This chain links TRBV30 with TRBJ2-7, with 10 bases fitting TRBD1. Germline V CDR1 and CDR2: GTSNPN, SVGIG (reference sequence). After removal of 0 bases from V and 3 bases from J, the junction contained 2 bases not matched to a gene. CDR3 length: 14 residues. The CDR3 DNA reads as TGTGCCTGGAGTGTAGGGACAGGGGACTACGAGCAGTACTTC. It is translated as CAWSVGTGDYEQYF. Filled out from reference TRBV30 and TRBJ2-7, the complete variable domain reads SQTIHQWPATLVQPVGSPLSLECTVEGTSNPNLYWYRQAAGRGLQLLFYSVGIGQISSEVPQNLSASRPQDRQFILSSKKLLLSDSGFYLCAWSVGTGDYEQYFGPGTRLTVT.

CDR3 residues: CAWSDLETQYF. Here the CDR3 DNA reads TGTGCCTGGAGTGATCTGGAGACCCAGTACTTC. The chain couples TRBV30 to TRBJ2-5; D gene unclear. This CDR3 comprises 11 residues. Trimming shortened V by 1 base and J by 5 bases, and 5 bases separated the two germline ends. The germline V gene encodes CDR1 GTSNPN and CDR2 SVGIG (reference sequence).

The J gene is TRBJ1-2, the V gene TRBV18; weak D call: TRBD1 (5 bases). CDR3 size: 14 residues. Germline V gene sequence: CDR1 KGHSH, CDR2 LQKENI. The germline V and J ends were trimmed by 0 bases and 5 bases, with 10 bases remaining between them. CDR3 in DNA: TGTGCCAGCTCACCACCAGGGACGCGGTATGGCTACACCTTC. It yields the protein CASSPPGTRYGYTF.

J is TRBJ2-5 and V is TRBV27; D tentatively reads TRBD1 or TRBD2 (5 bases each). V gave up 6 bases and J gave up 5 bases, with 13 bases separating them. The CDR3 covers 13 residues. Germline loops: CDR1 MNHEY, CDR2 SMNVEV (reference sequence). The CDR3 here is CASSPDWGETQYF. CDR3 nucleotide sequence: TGTGCCAGCAGCCCCGACTGGGGGGAGACCCAGTACTTC.

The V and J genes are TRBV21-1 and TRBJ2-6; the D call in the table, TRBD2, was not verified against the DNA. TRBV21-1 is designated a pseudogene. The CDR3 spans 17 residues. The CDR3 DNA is TGTGCCAGCAGCGGTACGGAGGGGCTTATTGGGGCCAACGTCCTGACTTTC. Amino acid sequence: CASSGTEGLIGANVLTF.

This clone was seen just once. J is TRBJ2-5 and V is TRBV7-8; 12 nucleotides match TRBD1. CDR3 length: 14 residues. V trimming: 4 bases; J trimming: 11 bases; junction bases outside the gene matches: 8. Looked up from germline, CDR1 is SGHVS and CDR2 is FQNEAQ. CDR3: CASSSGTGGAVQYF. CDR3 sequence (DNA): TGTGCCAGCAGCTCCGGGACAGGGGGCGCGGTGCAGTACTTC. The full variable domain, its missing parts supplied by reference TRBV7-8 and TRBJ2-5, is GAGVSQSPRYKVAKRGQDVALRCDPISGHVSLFWYQQALGQGPEFLTYFQNEAQLDKSGLPSDRFFAERPEGSVSTLKIQRTQQEDSAVYLCASSSGTGGAVQYFGPGTRLLVL.

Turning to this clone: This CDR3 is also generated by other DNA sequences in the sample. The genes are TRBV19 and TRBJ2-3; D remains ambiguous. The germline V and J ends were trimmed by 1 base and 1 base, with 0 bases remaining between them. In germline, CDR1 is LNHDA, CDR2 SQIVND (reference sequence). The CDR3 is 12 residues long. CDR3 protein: CASSIGTDTQYF. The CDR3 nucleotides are TGTGCCAGTAGTATAGGCACAGATACGCAGTATTTT.

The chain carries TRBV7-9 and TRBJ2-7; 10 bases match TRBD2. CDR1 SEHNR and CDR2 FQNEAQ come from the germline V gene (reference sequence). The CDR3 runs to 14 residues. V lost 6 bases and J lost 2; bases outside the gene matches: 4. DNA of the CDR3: TGTGCCAGCAGTTCAAGCGGGGGGGCCTACGAGCAGTACTTC. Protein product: CASSSSGGAYEQYF.

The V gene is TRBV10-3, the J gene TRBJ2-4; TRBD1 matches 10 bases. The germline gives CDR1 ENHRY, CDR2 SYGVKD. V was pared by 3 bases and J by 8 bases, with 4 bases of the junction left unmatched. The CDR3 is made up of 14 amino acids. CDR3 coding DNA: TGTGCCATCAGTGAACGGACAGGGGGAGACATTCAGTACTTC. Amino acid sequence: CAISERTGGDIQYF.

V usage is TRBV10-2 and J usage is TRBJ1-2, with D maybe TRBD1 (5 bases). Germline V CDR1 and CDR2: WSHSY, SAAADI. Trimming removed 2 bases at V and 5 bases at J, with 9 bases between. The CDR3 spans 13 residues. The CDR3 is CASSEGGGYGYTF. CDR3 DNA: TGCGCCAGCAGTGAGGGGGGGGGATATGGCTACACCTTC.

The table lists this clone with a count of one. DNA of the CDR3: TGTGCCAGCAGTTCCGAGACTAGCGGGGGGTTAGATACGCAGTATTTT. This translates into CASSSETSGGLDTQYF. This chain joins TRBV27 and TRBJ2-3, with 13 positions matching TRBD2. The CDR3 consists of 16 residues. Germline V gene data show CDR1 as MNHEY and CDR2 as SMNVEV (reference sequence). With 4 bases clipped from V and 5 bases from J, the junction kept 6 bases outside the gene matches.

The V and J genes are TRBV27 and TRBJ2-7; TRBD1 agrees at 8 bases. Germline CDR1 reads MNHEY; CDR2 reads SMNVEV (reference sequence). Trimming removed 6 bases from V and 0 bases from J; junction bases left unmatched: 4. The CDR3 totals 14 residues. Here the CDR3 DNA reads TGTGCCAGCAGGGGACAGGTCCTCTCCTACGAGCAGTACTTC. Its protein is CASRGQVLSYEQYF.

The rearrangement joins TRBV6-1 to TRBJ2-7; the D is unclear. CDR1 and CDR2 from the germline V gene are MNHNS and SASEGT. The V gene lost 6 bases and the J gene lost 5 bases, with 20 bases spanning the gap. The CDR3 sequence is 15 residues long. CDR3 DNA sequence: TGTGCCAGCAGCTTGGGTACCGGGTTTAGCAACGAGCAGTACTTC. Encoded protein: CASSLGTGFSNEQYF.

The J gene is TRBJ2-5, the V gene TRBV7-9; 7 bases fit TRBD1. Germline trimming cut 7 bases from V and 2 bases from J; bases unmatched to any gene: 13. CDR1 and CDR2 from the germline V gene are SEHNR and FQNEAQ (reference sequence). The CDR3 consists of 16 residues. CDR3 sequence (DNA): TGTGCCAGCACCAACCTGACAGGGTTGGGACAAGAGACCCAGTACTTC. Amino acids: CASTNLTGLGQETQYF. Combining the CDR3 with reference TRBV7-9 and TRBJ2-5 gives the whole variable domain DTGVSQNPRHKITKRGQNVTFRCDPISEHNRLYWYRQTLGQGPEFLTYFQNEAQLEKSRLLSDRFSAERPKGSFSTLEIQRTEQGDSAMYLCASTNLTGLGQETQYFGPGTRLLVL.

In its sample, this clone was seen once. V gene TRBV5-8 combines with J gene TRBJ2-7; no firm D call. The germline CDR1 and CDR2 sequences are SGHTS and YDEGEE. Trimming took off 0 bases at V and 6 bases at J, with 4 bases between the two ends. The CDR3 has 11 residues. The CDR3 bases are TGTGCCAGCAGCTTGGGGCGCGAGCAGTACTTC. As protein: CASSLGREQYF.

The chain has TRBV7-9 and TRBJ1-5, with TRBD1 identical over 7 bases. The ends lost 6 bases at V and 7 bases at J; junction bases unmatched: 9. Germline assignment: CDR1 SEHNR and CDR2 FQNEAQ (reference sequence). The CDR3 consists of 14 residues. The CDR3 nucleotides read TGTGCCAGCAGTTCTCCAGGGGGAGGGCAGCCCCAGCATTTT. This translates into CASSSPGGGQPQHF.

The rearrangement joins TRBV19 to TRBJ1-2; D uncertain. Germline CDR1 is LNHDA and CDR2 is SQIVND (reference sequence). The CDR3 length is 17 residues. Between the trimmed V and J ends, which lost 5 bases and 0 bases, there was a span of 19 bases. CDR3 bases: TGTGCCAGTAGTTCCCTGACTCTTGCCTCCTCTAACTATGGCTACACCTTC. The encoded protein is CASSSLTLASSNYGYTF. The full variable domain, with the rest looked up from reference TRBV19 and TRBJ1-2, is DGGITQSPKYLFRKEGQNVTLSCEQNLNHDAMYWYRQDPGQGLRLIYYSQIVNDFQKGDIAEGYSVSREKKESFPLTVTSAQKNPTAFYLCASSSLTLASSNYGYTFGSGTRLTVV.

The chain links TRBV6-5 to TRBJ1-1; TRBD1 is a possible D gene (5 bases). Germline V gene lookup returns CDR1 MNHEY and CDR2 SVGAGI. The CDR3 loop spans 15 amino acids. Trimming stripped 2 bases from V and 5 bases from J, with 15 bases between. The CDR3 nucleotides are TGTGCCAGCAGTTACGTCTCAGGGACGAGGACTGAAGCTTTCTTT. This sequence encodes CASSYVSGTRTEAFF.

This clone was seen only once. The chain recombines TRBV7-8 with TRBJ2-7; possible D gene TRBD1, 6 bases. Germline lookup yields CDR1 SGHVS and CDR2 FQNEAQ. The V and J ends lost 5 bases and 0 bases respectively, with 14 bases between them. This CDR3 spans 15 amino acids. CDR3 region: CASSRAQGPSYEQYF. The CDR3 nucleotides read TGTGCCAGCAGCCGGGCACAGGGCCCCTCCTACGAGCAGTACTTC. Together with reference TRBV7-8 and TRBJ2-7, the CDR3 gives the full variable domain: GAGVSQSPRYKVAKRGQDVALRCDPISGHVSLFWYQQALGQGPEFLTYFQNEAQLDKSGLPSDRFFAERPEGSVSTLKIQRTQQEDSAVYLCASSRAQGPSYEQYFGPGTRLTVT.

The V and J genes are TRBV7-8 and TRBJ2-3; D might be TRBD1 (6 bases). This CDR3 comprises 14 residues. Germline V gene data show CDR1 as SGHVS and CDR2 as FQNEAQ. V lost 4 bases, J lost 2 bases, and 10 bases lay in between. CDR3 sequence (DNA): TGTGCCAGCAGCTCCTGGGACATCACAGATACGCAGTATTTT. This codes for CASSSWDITDTQYF.

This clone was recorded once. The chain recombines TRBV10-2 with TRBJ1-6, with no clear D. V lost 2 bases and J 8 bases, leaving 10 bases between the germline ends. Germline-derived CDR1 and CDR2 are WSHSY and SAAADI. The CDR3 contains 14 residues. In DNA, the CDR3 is TGCGCCAGCAGTGAGGGTGCTGCTTATTCACCCCTCCACTTT. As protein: CASSEGAAYSPLHF.

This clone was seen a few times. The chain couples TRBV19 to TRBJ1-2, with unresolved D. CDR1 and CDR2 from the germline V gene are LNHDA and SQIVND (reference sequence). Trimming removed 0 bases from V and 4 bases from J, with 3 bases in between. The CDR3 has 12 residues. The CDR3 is CASSIDSYGYTF. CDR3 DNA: TGTGCCAGTAGTATAGACAGCTATGGCTACACCTTC.

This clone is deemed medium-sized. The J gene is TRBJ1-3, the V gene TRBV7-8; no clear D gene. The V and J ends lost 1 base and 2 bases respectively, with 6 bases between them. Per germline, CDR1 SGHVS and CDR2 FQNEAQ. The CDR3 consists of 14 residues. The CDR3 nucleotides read TGTGCCAGCAGCTTAGACAGCACTGGAAACACCATATATTTT. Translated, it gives CASSLDSTGNTIYF. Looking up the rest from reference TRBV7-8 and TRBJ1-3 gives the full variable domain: GAGVSQSPRYKVAKRGQDVALRCDPISGHVSLFWYQQALGQGPEFLTYFQNEAQLDKSGLPSDRFFAERPEGSVSTLKIQRTQQEDSAVYLCASSLDSTGNTIYFGEGSWLTVV.

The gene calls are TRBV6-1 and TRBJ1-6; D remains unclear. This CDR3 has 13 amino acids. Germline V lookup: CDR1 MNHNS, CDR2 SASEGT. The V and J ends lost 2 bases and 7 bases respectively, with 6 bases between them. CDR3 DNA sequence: TGTGCCAGCAGTGAATCGGAGAATTCACCCCTCCACTTT. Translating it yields CASSESENSPLHF.

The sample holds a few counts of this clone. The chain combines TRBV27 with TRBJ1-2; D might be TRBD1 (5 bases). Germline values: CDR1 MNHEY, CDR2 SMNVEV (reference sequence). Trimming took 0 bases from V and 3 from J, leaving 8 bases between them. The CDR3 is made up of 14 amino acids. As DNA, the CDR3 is TGTGCCAGCAGTTTATCGTTCAGGGACTATGGCTACACCTTC. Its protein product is CASSLSFRDYGYTF.

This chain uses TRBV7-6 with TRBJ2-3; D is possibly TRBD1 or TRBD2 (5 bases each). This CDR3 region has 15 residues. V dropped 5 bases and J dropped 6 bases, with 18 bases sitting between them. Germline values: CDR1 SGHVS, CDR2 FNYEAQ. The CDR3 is CASSPPGPTVDTQYF. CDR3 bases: TGTGCCAGCAGCCCTCCGGGACCGACCGTTGATACGCAGTATTTT. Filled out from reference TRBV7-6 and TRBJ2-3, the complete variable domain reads GAGVSQSPRYKVTKRGQDVALRCDPISGHVSLYWYRQALGQGPEFLTYFNYEAQQDKSGLPNDRFSAERPEGSISTLTIQRTEQRDSAMYRCASSPPGPTVDTQYFGPGTRLTVL.

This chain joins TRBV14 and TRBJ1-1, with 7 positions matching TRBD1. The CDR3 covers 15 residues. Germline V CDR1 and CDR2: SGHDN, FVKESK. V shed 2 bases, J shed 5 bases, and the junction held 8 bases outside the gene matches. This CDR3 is CASSQSTGWATEAFF. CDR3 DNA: TGTGCCAGCAGCCAATCGACAGGGTGGGCGACTGAAGCTTTCTTT.

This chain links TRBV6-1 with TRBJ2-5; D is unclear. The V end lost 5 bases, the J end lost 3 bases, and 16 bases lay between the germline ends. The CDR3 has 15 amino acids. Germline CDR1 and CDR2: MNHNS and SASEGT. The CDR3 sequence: CASSSRALWEETQYF. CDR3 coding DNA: TGTGCCAGCAGTTCCCGGGCCCTCTGGGAAGAGACCCAGTACTTC.

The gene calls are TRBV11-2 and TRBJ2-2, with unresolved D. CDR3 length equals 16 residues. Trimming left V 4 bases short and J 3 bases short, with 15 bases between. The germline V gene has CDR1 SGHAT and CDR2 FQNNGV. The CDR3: CASSSWMSDYTGELFF. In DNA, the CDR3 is TGTGCCAGCAGCTCCTGGATGAGCGACTACACCGGGGAGCTGTTTTTT.

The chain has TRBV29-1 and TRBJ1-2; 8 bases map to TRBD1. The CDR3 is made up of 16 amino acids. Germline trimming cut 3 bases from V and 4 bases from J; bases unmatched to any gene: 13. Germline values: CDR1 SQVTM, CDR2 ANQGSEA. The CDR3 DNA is TGCAGCGTTGAGAGGGAATCAGGGGGCGCTATCTATGGCTACACCTTC. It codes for CSVERESGGAIYGYTF.

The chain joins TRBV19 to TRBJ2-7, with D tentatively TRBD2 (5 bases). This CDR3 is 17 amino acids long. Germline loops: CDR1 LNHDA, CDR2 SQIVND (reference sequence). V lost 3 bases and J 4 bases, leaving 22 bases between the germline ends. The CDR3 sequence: CASSIWSTASGPYEQYF. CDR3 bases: TGTGCCAGTAGTATTTGGAGTACAGCCAGCGGTCCATACGAGCAGTACTTC.